The text below deals with one TCR beta chain. This specimen belongs to a study of blood T cells in healthy people across ages. Primed by a sample-barcoded 5' primer and a J-beta primer mix, a second PCR proceeded for about 7 to 11 cycles. TCRdb redid the calling of the 5' RACE reads with MiXCR, one entry per CDR3 protein. The sample includes 1.5 million to 2 million distinct CDR3 sequences, roughly 27% of them seen just once. CDR3 length: 11 amino acids. CDR1 is DFQATT, CDR2 SNEGSKA, per germline (reference sequence). The V end lost 5 bases, the J end lost 4 bases, and 9 bases lay between the germline ends.

The rearrangement uses TRBV20-1 and TRBJ2-7; D uncertain. Sequenced material: blood. The sequence was collected from a woman aged 30 to 39 in good health. CDR3 DNA: TGCAGTGCTCTGCAAAGTTACGAGCAGTACTTC. Protein product: CSALQSYEQYF.